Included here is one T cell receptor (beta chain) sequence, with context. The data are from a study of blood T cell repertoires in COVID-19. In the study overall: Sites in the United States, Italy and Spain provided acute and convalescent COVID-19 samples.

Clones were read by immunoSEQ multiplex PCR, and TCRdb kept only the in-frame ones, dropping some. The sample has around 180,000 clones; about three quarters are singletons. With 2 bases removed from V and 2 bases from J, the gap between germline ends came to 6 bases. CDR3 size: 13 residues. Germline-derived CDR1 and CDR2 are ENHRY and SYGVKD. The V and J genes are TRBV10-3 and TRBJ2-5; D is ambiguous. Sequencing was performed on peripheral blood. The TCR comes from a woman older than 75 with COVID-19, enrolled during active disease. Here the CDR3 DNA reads TGTGCCATCAGTGAGGGCCTTCAAGAGACCCAGTACTTC. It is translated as CAISEGLQETQYF.